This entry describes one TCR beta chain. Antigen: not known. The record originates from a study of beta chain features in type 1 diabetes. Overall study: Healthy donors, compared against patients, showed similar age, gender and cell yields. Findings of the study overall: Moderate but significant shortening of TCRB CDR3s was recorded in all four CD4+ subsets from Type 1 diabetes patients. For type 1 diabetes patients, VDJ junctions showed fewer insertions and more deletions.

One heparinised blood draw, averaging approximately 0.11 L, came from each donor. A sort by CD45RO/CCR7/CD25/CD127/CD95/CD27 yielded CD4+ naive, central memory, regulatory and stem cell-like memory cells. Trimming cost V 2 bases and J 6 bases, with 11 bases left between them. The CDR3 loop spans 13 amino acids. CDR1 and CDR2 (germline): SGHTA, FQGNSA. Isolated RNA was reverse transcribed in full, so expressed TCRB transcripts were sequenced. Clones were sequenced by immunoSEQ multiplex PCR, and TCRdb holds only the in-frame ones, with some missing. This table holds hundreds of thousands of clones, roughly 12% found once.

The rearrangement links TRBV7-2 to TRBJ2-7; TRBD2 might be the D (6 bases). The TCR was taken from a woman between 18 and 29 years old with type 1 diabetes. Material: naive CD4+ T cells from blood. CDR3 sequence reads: CASSLSGDGEQYF. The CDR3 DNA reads TGTGCCAGCAGCTTATCGGGGGACGGCGAGCAGTACTTC.